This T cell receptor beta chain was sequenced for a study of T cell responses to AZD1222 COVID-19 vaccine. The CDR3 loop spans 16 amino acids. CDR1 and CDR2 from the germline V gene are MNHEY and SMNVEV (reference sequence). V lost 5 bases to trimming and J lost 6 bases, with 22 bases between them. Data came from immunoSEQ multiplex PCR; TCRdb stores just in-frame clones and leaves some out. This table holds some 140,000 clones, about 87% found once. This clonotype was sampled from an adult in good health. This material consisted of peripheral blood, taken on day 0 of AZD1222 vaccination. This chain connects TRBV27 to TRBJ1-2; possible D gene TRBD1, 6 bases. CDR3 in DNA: TGTGCCAGCAGTCCCAACCCGGGGAGGGGGTCTAATGGCTACACCTTC. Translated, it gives CASSPNPGRGSNGYTF.